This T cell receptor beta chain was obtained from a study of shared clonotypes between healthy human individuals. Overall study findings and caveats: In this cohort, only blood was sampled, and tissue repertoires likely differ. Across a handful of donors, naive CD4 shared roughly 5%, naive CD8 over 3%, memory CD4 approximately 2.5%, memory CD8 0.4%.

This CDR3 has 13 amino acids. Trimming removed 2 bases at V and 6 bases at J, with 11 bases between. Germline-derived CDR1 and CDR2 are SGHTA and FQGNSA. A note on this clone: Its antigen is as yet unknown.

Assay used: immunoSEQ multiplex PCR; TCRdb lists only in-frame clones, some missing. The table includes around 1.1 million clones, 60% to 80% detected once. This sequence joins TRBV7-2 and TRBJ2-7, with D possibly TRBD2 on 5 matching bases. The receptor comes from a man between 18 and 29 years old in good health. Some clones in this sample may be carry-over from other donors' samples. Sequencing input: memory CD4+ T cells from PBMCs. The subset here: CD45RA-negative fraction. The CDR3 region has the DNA TGTGCCAGCAGCTTATCTCTTGGAGGCGAGCAGTACTTC. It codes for CASSLSLGGEQYF.